The 20 T cell receptor beta chains presented below share a single source sample, sequenced in a study of cytomegalovirus exposure and HLA in healthy donors. Clones were read by immunoSEQ multiplex PCR, and TCRdb kept only the in-frame ones, dropping some. The table lists around 120,000 clones, 88% of them singletons, with 1.5% to 2% in the top ten. The sample comprised PBMCs. These receptor sequences come from a man aged 18 to 30 in good health and CMV-seronegative.

Here the CDR3 reads CASSLGGDRGQPQHF. The CDR3 DNA is TGTGCCAGCAGCTTAGGTGGGGACAGGGGGCAGCCCCAGCATTTT. The V and J genes are TRBV7-2 and TRBJ1-5; 11 bases align to TRBD1. With 1 base clipped from V and 7 bases from J, the junction kept 3 bases outside the gene matches. The CDR3 loop spans 15 amino acids. Germline CDR1 SGHTA, CDR2 FQGNSA.

The rearrangement uses TRBV18 and TRBJ1-5; D may be TRBD1 (6 bases). V was clipped by 5 bases and J by 8 bases, with 13 bases between them. Germline CDR1 and CDR2: KGHSH and LQKENI. The CDR3 spans 13 residues. The CDR3 sequence: CASSVTGLEPQHF. In nucleotides, the CDR3 is TGTGCCAGCTCAGTCACAGGGTTAGAGCCCCAGCATTTT.

This rearrangement joins TRBV7-9 to TRBJ2-3, with TRBD2 identical over 11 bases. The CDR3 spans 16 residues. Trimming at V came to 5 bases and at J to 3 bases, leaving 7 bases not matched to a gene. Germline V gene lookup returns CDR1 SEHNR and CDR2 FQNEAQ (reference sequence). Here the CDR3 DNA reads TGTGCCAGCAGCCGTAGCGGGGGGGCCGGGACAGATACGCAGTATTTT. As protein: CASSRSGGAGTDTQYF.

This clone has a single count. The chain recombines TRBV5-6 with TRBJ2-1; 7 positions agree with TRBD2. This CDR3 region has 16 residues. Germline V gene sequence: CDR1 SGHDT, CDR2 YYEEEE. V lost 1 base and J lost 1; bases outside the gene matches: 5. CDR3 DNA: TGTGCCAGCAGCTTGTTGCCCGGGGGGTCCTACAATGAGCAGTTCTTC. Its protein is CASSLLPGGSYNEQFF.

V and J are TRBV28 and TRBJ1-5; 9 bases agree with TRBD1. J was trimmed by 5 bases and V by 5 bases; bases with no gene match: 10. CDR3 length: 16 residues. The V gene's germline CDR1 is MDHEN and CDR2 SYDVKM. The CDR3 DNA is TGTGCCAGCAGTCCACGGCGGACAGGGGAGGATCAGCCCCAGCATTTT. Residues: CASSPRRTGEDQPQHF.

The CDR3 DNA reads as TGTGCCACCAGCAGGGAGATCAGGGTAGCTAATGAAAAACTGTTTTTT. Its translation is CATSREIRVANEKLFF. The chain links TRBV15 to TRBJ1-4, with a tentative D call TRBD1 (5 bases). CDR3 length equals 16 residues. Between the trimmed V and J ends, which lost 3 bases and 3 bases, there was a span of 14 bases. The germline V gene encodes CDR1 LNHNV and CDR2 YYDKDF (reference sequence).

The CDR3 here is CASSSDLTGSTEAFF. For the CDR3, the DNA is TGTGCCAGCAGCTCCGACCTAACAGGGAGCACTGAAGCTTTCTTT. This sequence joins TRBV5-4 and TRBJ1-1; D possibly corresponds to TRBD1 (6 bases). Trimming cost V 3 bases and J 4 bases, with 16 bases left between them. Per germline, CDR1 SGHNT and CDR2 YYREEE (reference sequence). There are 15 residues in the CDR3.

This clone was observed many times. At the DNA level, this CDR3 is encoded by other sequences in the same sample as well. The chain carries TRBV4-1 and TRBJ1-1; D gene uncertain. Germline V gives CDR1 MGHRA, CDR2 YSYEKL. Trimming left V 3 bases short and J 2 bases short, with 10 bases between. The CDR3 runs to 14 residues. The chain's CDR3 is CASSQGQGNTEAFF. CDR3 DNA: TGCGCCAGCAGCCAGGGCCAAGGAAACACTGAAGCTTTCTTT.

This chain uses TRBV11-3 with TRBJ2-7; 7 bases are shared with TRBD1. The V and J ends lost 5 bases and 4 bases, in that order; junction bases with no gene match: 8. The germline V gene encodes CDR1 SGHNT and CDR2 YENEEA. The CDR3 consists of 14 residues. The CDR3 nucleotides read TGTGCCAGCAGCAATCAAGGGGGCCAGTACGAGCAGTACTTC. The encoded protein is CASSNQGGQYEQYF.

V usage is TRBV30 and J usage is TRBJ1-2; 7 positions match TRBD1. The junction had 7 bases not matched to a gene; V was cut back by 3 bases and J by 0 bases. CDR3 size: 15 residues. From germline, CDR1 is GTSNPN and CDR2 SVGIG (reference sequence). This CDR3 reads CAWRGMGTANYGYTF. Written as DNA, the CDR3 is TGTGCCTGGAGAGGTATGGGGACAGCTAACTATGGCTACACCTTC.

V and J are TRBV5-1 and TRBJ1-1, with 9 bases identical to TRBD1. V dropped 4 bases and J dropped 4; count of bases not matched to a gene: 5. The CDR3 totals 14 residues. Per germline, CDR1 SGHRS and CDR2 YFSETQ. This CDR3 is CASSTQGAGTEAFF. The CDR3 DNA is TGCGCCAGCAGCACACAGGGGGCGGGCACTGAAGCTTTCTTT. Drawing the rest from reference TRBV5-1 and TRBJ1-1, the complete variable domain is KAGVTQTPRYLIKTRGQQVTLSCSPISGHRSVSWYQQTPGQGLQFLFEYFSETQRNKGNFPGRFSGRQFSNSRSEMNVSTLELGDSALYLCASSTQGAGTEAFFGQGTRLTVV.

The genes are TRBV4-1 and TRBJ1-4; 9 bases map to TRBD1. Trimming removed 0 bases from V and 0 bases from J; junction bases left unmatched: 8. Germline V gives CDR1 MGHRA, CDR2 YSYEKL. This CDR3 has 19 residues. The CDR3, as DNA: TGCGCCAGCAGCCAAGAGCCCGGACAGGGGATTCCAACTAATGAAAAACTGTTTTTT. Its translation: CASSQEPGQGIPTNEKLFF.

The chain links TRBV6-5 to TRBJ2-1, with D possibly TRBD2 on 5 matching bases. Germline V gene data show CDR1 as MNHEY and CDR2 as SVGAGI. The CDR3 length is 15 residues. Trimming stripped 2 bases from V and 5 bases from J, with 13 bases between. CDR3 amino acids: CASSYARTANNEQFF. Here the CDR3 DNA reads TGTGCCAGCAGTTACGCCCGGACTGCCAACAATGAGCAGTTCTTC.

This sequence joins TRBV19 and TRBJ2-1, with 11 bases fitting TRBD2. The junction had 0 bases not matched to a gene; V was cut back by 1 base and J by 7 bases. Germline V gives CDR1 LNHDA, CDR2 SQIVND (reference sequence). The CDR3 is 14 amino acids. CDR3 sequence: CASSIVAGGNEQFF. In DNA, the CDR3 is TGTGCCAGTAGTATAGTAGCGGGGGGGAATGAGCAGTTCTTC.

This sequence joins TRBV28 and TRBJ1-1; 8 positions agree with TRBD1. Looked up from germline, CDR1 is MDHEN and CDR2 is SYDVKM. The junction had 11 bases not matched to a gene; V was cut back by 5 bases and J by 6 bases. This CDR3 spans 15 amino acids. CDR3 bases: TGTGCCAGCAGTATCAATACCGACAGGGGCGCTGAAGCTTTCTTT. Translation: CASSINTDRGAEAFF.

The CDR3 bases are TGTGCCAGTAGTATACAGAACATTCAGTACTTC. It specifies CASSIQNIQYF. The chain employs TRBV19 and TRBJ2-4; D is unresolved. Per germline, CDR1 LNHDA and CDR2 SQIVND (reference sequence). Trimming removed 2 bases from V and 7 bases from J, with 3 bases in between. The CDR3 totals 11 residues.

This chain connects TRBV6-1 to TRBJ2-1; D gene unclear. V lost 2 bases and J lost 1, with 12 bases in between. CDR1 is MNHNS, CDR2 SASEGT, per germline. The CDR3 contains 16 residues. The CDR3 bases are TGTGCCAGCAGTGAATTCGGCGGTAATTCCTACAATGAGCAGTTCTTC. The encoded protein is CASSEFGGNSYNEQFF.

This rearrangement joins TRBV7-9 to TRBJ2-1; tentatively, D is TRBD1 (6 bases). Trimming removed 5 bases from V and 7 bases from J, with 9 bases in between. The CDR3 spans 12 residues. Germline CDR1 SEHNR, CDR2 FQNEAQ (reference sequence). In DNA form, the CDR3 reads TGTGCCAGCAGCATCCAGGGGAATGAGCAGTTCTTC. It encodes CASSIQGNEQFF.

V and J are TRBV5-1 and TRBJ2-3; 13 bases fit TRBD2. With V trimmed by 0 bases and J by 4 bases, 2 bases remained unmatched. The CDR3 is 16 residues long. Looked up from germline, CDR1 is SGHRS and CDR2 is YFSETQ. The DNA of the CDR3 is TGCGCCAGCAGCTTGGAGGGACTAGCGGGATCAGATACGCAGTATTTT. Its translation is CASSLEGLAGSDTQYF.

This clone was recorded only once. The rearrangement links TRBV5-8 to TRBJ2-1; D perhaps matches TRBD1 (5 bases). The CDR3 sequence is 15 residues long. The ends were cut back, 2 bases at V and 1 base at J, with 10 bases in the middle. Per the germline V gene, CDR1 is SGHTS and CDR2 is YDEGEE. CDR3 sequence: CASSFQTESYNEQFF. CDR3 bases: TGTGCCAGCAGCTTCCAGACAGAGTCCTACAATGAGCAGTTCTTC.